The 30 T cell receptor beta chains below were found in one sample sequenced in a study of tumor-infiltrating lymphocytes in primary liver carcinoma. A constant-region primer primed TCR beta cDNA synthesis from roughly 520 ng of total RNA. Slightly modified ARM-PCR with three nested multiplex PCR rounds yielded TCR beta libraries. Each of the first two PCR rounds ran approximately 10 cycles with TRBV1-TRBV30 forward and C-beta reverse primers. TCRdb passed the multiplex PCR reads through MiXCR, listing each CDR3 protein once. The sample contains about 30,000 distinct CDR3 sequences, around 66% of which appear only once. Co-extracting RNA and DNA was done with about 20-33 mg of unsorted bulk tissue as input. Sequencing input: liver tumor tissue from sampling region 3. Specified subset: tumor region T3, left-lateral pole. The receptors were gathered from a woman younger than 45 with primary liver carcinoma and hepatitis B virus infection.

A remark on this clonotype: Germline is not matched at one junction end, which may reflect a read error. The chain joins TRBV11-2 to TRBJ2-5; 8 bases map to TRBD2. CDR3 length: 16 amino acids. From germline, CDR1 is SGHAT and CDR2 FQNNGV. CDR3 in amino acids: CASSYSRGSGRETQHF. The CDR3 coding sequence is TGTGCCAGCAGCTACTCCCGTGGCAGCGGGAGAGAGACCCAGCACTTC.

This clonotype was observed at least ten times. The chain combines TRBV11-1 with TRBJ2-3, with D hard to call. The CDR3 has 12 residues. V lost 5 bases and J 4 bases, leaving 7 bases between the germline ends. Germline V gene lookup returns CDR1 SGHAT and CDR2 FQDESV (reference sequence). The CDR3 coding sequence is TGTGCCAGCAGCCCAATATCAGATACGCAGTATTTT. Translating gives CASSPISDTQYF.

The gene calls are TRBV5-4 and TRBJ2-3; D unclear. Per germline, CDR1 SGHNT and CDR2 YYREEE (reference sequence). This CDR3 comprises 18 residues. Trimming removed 5 bases from V and 3 bases from J, with 25 bases in between. The CDR3 loop reads CASSNPTAGRIRTDTQYF. For the CDR3, the DNA is TGTGCCAGCAGTAACCCGACGGCTGGCAGGATTCGGACAGATACGCAGTATTTT.

For this clonotype: One junction end does not reproduce the germline sequence, and a read error may be involved. The chain has TRBV6-2 or TRBV6-3 and TRBJ1-2; a possible D gene is TRBD1 (5 bases). Germline lookup yields CDR1 MNHEY and CDR2 SVGEGT. The CDR3 length is 13 residues. The CDR3 is CASSPQAGYDYTF. The CDR3 coding sequence is TGTGCCAGCAGTCCACAGGCAGGCTATGACTACACCTTC.

The count of this clonotype is one. A read error may account for a junction end that differs from germline. The V and J genes are TRBV11-2 and TRBJ1-2; TRBD1 aligns across 7 bases. The CDR3 covers 13 residues. Germline CDR1 SGHAT, CDR2 FQNNGV. The CDR3 bases are TGCGCCAGCAGCTTAGATCAAGGGACAGACTACACCTTC. Translation gives CASSLDQGTDYTF.

Only a few counts were recorded for this clonotype. A junction boundary mismatches the germline segment, possibly from a read error. The chain links TRBV12-3 or TRBV12-4 to TRBJ2-1, with D uncertain. This CDR3 contains 10 residues. The CDR3 loop is CAISYGERFF. DNA for the CDR3: TGTGCCATCAGCTATGGTGAGCGGTTCTTC.

This clonotype was counted at least ten times. The V and J genes are TRBV11-1 and TRBJ2-1; D remains unclear. The V gene lost 1 base and the J gene lost 4 bases, with 8 bases spanning the gap. The germline V gene encodes CDR1 SGHAT and CDR2 FQDESV (reference sequence). The length of the CDR3 is 14 residues. As DNA, the CDR3 is TGTGCCAGCAGCTTAGTTTCAGGTTACAATGAGCAGTTCTTC. Protein product: CASSLVSGYNEQFF.

This clonotype was seen a handful of times. This rearrangement joins TRBV11-3 to TRBJ2-1; 7 bases map to TRBD2. Germline values: CDR1 SGHNT, CDR2 YENEEA. The CDR3 runs 17 residues. The V gene end was trimmed by 2 bases and the J gene end by 8 bases; junction bases not matched to a gene: 15. CDR3 sequence reads: CASSLCRGEWGDDEQFF. CDR3 bases: TGTGCCAGCAGCTTATGTCGGGGGGAGTGGGGTGACGATGAGCAGTTCTTC.

The chain is built from TRBV5-5 and TRBJ1-6, with unresolved D. The germline CDR1 and CDR2 sequences are SGHKS and YYEKEE (reference sequence). The CDR3 has 14 amino acids. Trimming took 2 bases from V and 14 from J, leaving 17 bases between them. The CDR3 region is CASSLDVSNPSLHF. CDR3 nucleotides: TGTGCCAGCAGCTTAGACGTCAGTAATCCATCCCTCCACTTT.

The sample holds many counts of this clonotype. The chain is built from TRBV11-2 and TRBJ1-2, with a weak D call TRBD1 (5 bases). The CDR3 loop spans 13 amino acids. V lost 1 base and J lost 7, with 10 bases in between. The germline V gene has CDR1 SGHAT and CDR2 FQNNGV. The CDR3 coding sequence is TGTGCCAGCAGCTTAGGGTCAGGGCTTGGCTACACCTTC. Its protein is CASSLGSGLGYTF.

This clonotype was observed at least ten times. The chain links TRBV11-1 to TRBJ2-3; 7 positions match TRBD1. Germline trimming cut 2 bases from V and 0 bases from J; bases unmatched to any gene: 5. CDR1 SGHAT and CDR2 FQDESV come from the germline V gene (reference sequence). The CDR3 covers 16 residues. In DNA, the CDR3 is TGTGCCAGCAGCTTATACAGGGACAGAAGCACAGATACGCAGTATTTT. Translated: CASSLYRDRSTDTQYF.

The chain couples TRBV11-2 to TRBJ2-7; no clear D. CDR1 and CDR2 from the germline V gene are SGHAT and FQNNGV. The length of the CDR3 is 15 residues. The V end was cut by 0 bases, the J end by 2 bases, with 11 bases between. CDR3 residues: CASSLEGFTPYEQYF. CDR3 coding DNA: TGTGCCAGCAGCTTAGAGGGGTTTACCCCCTACGAGCAGTACTTC.

This clonotype has a single count. An end of the junction does not agree with germline; a read error may underlie this. This sequence joins TRBV5-6 and TRBJ2-2, with D perhaps matching TRBD2 (6 bases). Germline CDR1 SGHDT, CDR2 YYEEEE. The CDR3 has 15 amino acids. CDR3 amino acids: CASRLAPSVTGELFF. In nucleotides, the CDR3 is TGTGCCAGCAGATTGGCACCTAGCGTCACCGGGGAGCTGTTTTTT.

This clonotype was seen many times. At one end the junction does not follow the germline gene, possibly because of a read error. The rearrangement uses TRBV11-2 and TRBJ2-3, with 9 nucleotides matching TRBD2. The CDR3 runs to 16 residues. In germline, CDR1 is SGHAT, CDR2 FQNNGV. CDR3 nucleotide sequence: TGTGCCAGCAGCTTATCCGGAGGGACTAGCACTGATACGCAGTATTTT. It encodes CASSLSGGTSTDTQYF.

This clonotype was seen repeatedly, ten times or more. An end of the junction does not agree with germline; a read error may underlie this. The chain is built from TRBV11-2 and TRBJ2-3; 10 bases are shared with TRBD2. The CDR3 is 17 amino acids. Per the germline V gene, CDR1 is SGHAT and CDR2 is FQNNGV. The CDR3 here is CTSSPRGLAGVADTQYF. Here the CDR3 DNA reads TGTACCAGCAGCCCGAGGGGTCTAGCGGGAGTTGCGGATACGCAGTATTTT.

In its sample, this clonotype was seen a few times. Relative to the germline gene, one junction end is altered; a read error may explain this. J is TRBJ1-1 and V is TRBV12-3 or TRBV12-4; D not certain. CDR3 length: 12 residues. This chain's CDR3 is CANTRRNTEVFF. The DNA of the CDR3 is TGTGCCAACACTAGACGGAACACTGAAGTTTTCTTT.

Regarding this clonotype: A read error may explain this, as a much larger clone is one base away. V and J are TRBV4-1 and TRBJ2-3, with unresolved D. This CDR3 region has 14 residues. The V gene's germline CDR1 is MGHRA and CDR2 YSYEKL. DNA of the CDR3: TGCACCAGCAGCCAGACAATCGGAACAGATACGCAGTATTTT. This sequence encodes CTSSQTIGTDTQYF.

A single count supports this clonotype. This sequence joins TRBV12-3 or TRBV12-4 and TRBJ2-5; 9 bases are shared with TRBD2. Trimming took 5 bases from V and 3 from J; bases not matched to a gene: 4. The CDR3 has 14 residues. The CDR3: CASSLSSGKETQYF. The CDR3 nucleotides read TGTGCCAGCAGTCTGTCTAGCGGGAAAGAGACCCAGTACTTC.

Remarks on this clonotype: Mismatch with germline at one junction end may stem from a read error. This chain links TRBV5-5 with TRBJ2-4; TRBD2 aligns across 7 bases. This CDR3 comprises 17 residues. CDR1 is SGHKS and CDR2 is YYEKEE in the germline V gene (reference sequence). Written as DNA, the CDR3 is TGTGCCAGTAGCTTAGAAGGAATGAGGGAGGGGTCGGACATTCATTACTTC. Residues: CASSLEGMREGSDIHYF.

As regards this clonotype: An end of the junction differs from the germline gene, which may be a read error. The chain couples TRBV11-2 to TRBJ2-1, with TRBD2 matching over 11 bases. The CDR3 contains 16 residues. Germline values: CDR1 SGHAT, CDR2 FQNNGV. CDR3 region: CAGSTYLAGGYNGQFF. The CDR3 DNA follows: TGTGCCGGCAGCACCTATCTAGCGGGAGGATACAATGGGCAGTTTTTC. The full variable domain, its missing parts supplied by reference TRBV11-2 and TRBJ2-1, is EAGVAQSPRYKIIEKRQSVAFWCNPISGHATLYWYQQILGQGPKLLIQFQNNGVVDDSQLPKDRFSAERLKGVDSTLKIQPAKLEDSAVYLCAGSTYLAGGYNGQFFGPGTRLTVL.

A note on this clonotype: A read error may account for a junction end that differs from germline. V gene TRBV11-2 combines with J gene TRBJ2-1; 7 bases map to TRBD1. The length of the CDR3 is 14 residues. Germline V gene lookup returns CDR1 SGHAT and CDR2 FQNNGV. Here the CDR3 reads CASSRLGTANGQFF. The CDR3 DNA is TGTGCCAGCAGCCGCCTAGGGACAGCCAATGGGCAGTTCTTC.

As for this clonotype: Possible read error: a much larger clone is one base away. CDR3 nucleotides: TGTGCCAGCAGCTTTACTGGGACAGGTGAATTATGGAATCAGCCCCAGCATTTT. It is translated as CASSFTGTGELWNQPQHF. The genes are TRBV11-2 and TRBJ1-5; 8 bases are shared with TRBD1. Unmatched junction bases numbered 14, after V lost 3 bases and J lost 4 bases. This CDR3 region has 18 residues. Germline CDR1 and CDR2: SGHAT and FQNNGV.

As to this clonotype: This is likely a read error, given that the CDR3 carries no conserved phenylalanine or tryptophan at its end. The V and J genes are TRBV11-2 and TRBJ2-4; tentative D call: TRBD2 (6 bases). Germline CDR1 is SGHAT and CDR2 is FQNNGV. Trimming stripped 3 bases from V and 4 bases from J, with 10 bases between. The CDR3 totals 14 residues. CDR3 DNA: TGTGCCAGCAGCTTGGCGGGGCCGAAAAACATTCAGTACATC. Its protein product is CASSLAGPKNIQYI.

V and J are TRBV28 and TRBJ2-1, with D possibly matching TRBD2 (5 bases). Germline-derived CDR1 and CDR2 are MDHEN and SYDVKM. V dropped 4 bases and J dropped 4 bases, with 17 bases sitting between them. The CDR3 spans 16 residues. The CDR3 DNA is TGTGCCAGCAGTTCTCAGCGGAAGGGTCGATACAATGAGCAGTTCTTC. This sequence encodes CASSSQRKGRYNEQFF.

This clonotype appeared many times. The junction differs from germline at one of its ends, possibly a read error. V is TRBV4-3 and J is TRBJ1-2; no clear D. The CDR3 totals 13 residues. Per germline, CDR1 LGHNA and CDR2 YSLEER. The CDR3, as DNA: TGCGCCAGCAACCAAGAACCGGACTATGGTTACACCTTC. It encodes CASNQEPDYGYTF.

The chain uses TRBV2 and TRBJ2-6; TRBD2 is a possible D gene (5 bases). Germline CDR1 reads SNHLY; CDR2 reads FYNNEI. The CDR3 has 15 amino acids. The CDR3 bases are TGTACAAGCAGTGAAGCACGGGGTGGGGCCAACGTCCTGACTTTC. As protein: CTSSEARGGANVLTF.

This clonotype is large. The chain is built from TRBV12-3 or TRBV12-4 and TRBJ2-3; 8 bases are shared with TRBD2. The CDR3 runs 15 residues. V was pared by 7 bases and J by 6 bases, with 12 bases of the junction left unmatched. The CDR3 DNA follows: TGTGCCAGCACCCTTGGGGGTGCTAGCGGGGATACGCAGTATTTT. This encodes CASTLGGASGDTQYF.

In the case of this clonotype: In this CDR3 the conserved last residue, phenylalanine or tryptophan, is missing, so a read error is likely. The CDR3 protein is CAGTRTSWVTDTQYL. The DNA for the CDR3 is TGTGCCGGCACTCGGACTAGCTGGGTGACAGATACGCAGTATCTT. The rearrangement links TRBV28 to TRBJ2-3, with 8 bases that match TRBD2. Germline assignment: CDR1 MDHEN and CDR2 SYDVKM. V trimming: 11 bases; J trimming: 3 bases; junction bases outside the gene matches: 13. The CDR3 contains 15 residues.

This clonotype was counted between two and nine times. A much larger clonotype is one base distant, so this may be a read error. The V call is TRBV11-2, the J call TRBJ2-5; D is ambiguous. The CDR3 totals 13 residues. The germline V gene encodes CDR1 SGHAT and CDR2 FQNNGV. Here the CDR3 reads CANSSQYQETQYF. CDR3 DNA: TGTGCCAACAGCTCACAGTACCAAGAGACCCAGTACTTC. Complete variable domain (other parts from reference TRBV11-2 and TRBJ2-5): EAGVAQSPRYKIIEKRQSVAFWCNPISGHATLYWYQQILGQGPKLLIQFQNNGVVDDSQLPKDRFSAERLKGVDSTLKIQPAKLEDSAVYLCANSSQYQETQYFGPGTRLLVL.

A note on this clonotype: At one end, the junction sequence differs from germline, possibly due to a read error. CDR3 nucleotide sequence: TGTGCCAGCAGCCCCGGGGGTACAGTAATTGGCTACACTTTC. It is translated as CASSPGGTVIGYTF. This chain joins TRBV11-2 and TRBJ1-2; D might be TRBD1 (5 bases). The germline V gene has CDR1 SGHAT and CDR2 FQNNGV. This CDR3 comprises 14 residues.